Sequencing of this TCR beta chain was carried out in a study of T cell responses to AZD1222 COVID-19 vaccine. Notes on the study in general: Spike-specific TCR breadth and depth were elevated following two AZD1222 doses.

CDR1 is SGHTA, CDR2 FQGNSA, per germline. The CDR3 sequence is 13 residues long. Trimming removed 5 bases from V and 3 bases from J, with 9 bases in between. The repertoire was sequenced with immunoSEQ multiplex PCR; TCRdb's copy has only in-frame clones and lacks some. The sample has roughly 160,000 clones; more than 75% are singletons. About this clone: What it binds is not known.

The source was peripheral blood, collected 28 days after the second AZD1222 dose. The receptor was derived from an adult who received the AZD1222 COVID-19 vaccine. V is TRBV7-2 and J is TRBJ2-3; D unclear. CDR3 nucleotides: TGTGCCAGCAGCCCTGCGGTTACAGATACGCAGTATTTT. It translates to CASSPAVTDTQYF.